The 32 T cell receptor beta chains presented below share a single source sample, sequenced in a study of blood T cell repertoires in COVID-19. Method: immunoSEQ multiplex PCR; TCRdb's copy keeps in-frame clones and lacks some. This sample has 360,000 or so clones, with roughly 89% found just once. Input material: PBMCs or T cells enriched from blood (not recorded which). Receptors were obtained from a young woman who had recovered from COVID-19.

J is TRBJ2-7 and V is TRBV7-2, with D possibly matching TRBD2 (5 bases). Per the germline V gene, CDR1 is SGHTA and CDR2 is FQGNSA. The CDR3 sequence is 15 residues long. With 5 bases removed from V and 3 bases from J, the gap between germline ends came to 17 bases. As DNA, the CDR3 is TGTGCCAGCAGCCCCCCGGGGAGCTGGGGCTACGAGCAGTACTTC. It encodes CASSPPGSWGYEQYF.

This clone was detected once. This chain connects TRBV6-8 to TRBJ1-2; 7 bases match TRBD1. Germline CDR1 MNHGY, CDR2 SAAAGT. V was clipped by 7 bases and J by 11 bases; unmatched bases: 13. The CDR3 has 13 residues. The chain's CDR3 is CASNRSGTAAYTF. CDR3 DNA sequence: TGTGCCAGCAACCGGAGTGGGACAGCGGCTTACACCTTC.

V and J are TRBV25-1 and TRBJ1-5; the match to TRBD1 covers 10 bases. The germline gives CDR1 MGHDK, CDR2 SYGVNS. The J segment lost 1 base and the V segment lost 3 bases, leaving 3 bases of the junction unmatched. This CDR3 is built from 16 residues. CDR3 sequence reads: CASSDGTGVSNQPQHF. In DNA, the CDR3 is TGTGCCAGCAGTGATGGGACAGGGGTGAGCAATCAGCCCCAGCATTTT.

The chain is built from TRBV4-1 and TRBJ1-2, with D possibly TRBD1 on 5 matching bases. V was pared by 4 bases and J by 8 bases, with 8 bases between. Germline assignment: CDR1 MGHRA and CDR2 YSYEKL. CDR3 length: 11 residues. The CDR3, as DNA: TGCGCCAGCAGCCTCACAGGCGGCTACACCTTC. Protein: CASSLTGGYTF.

In DNA, the CDR3 is TGTGCCAGCAGCGGACAGGGGAACAATGAGCAGTTCTTC. It encodes CASSGQGNNEQFF. The V call is TRBV12-3 or TRBV12-4, the J call TRBJ2-1; 9 positions match TRBD1. The CDR3 is 13 residues long. The junction had 2 bases not matched to a gene; V was cut back by 6 bases and J by 5 bases.

V gene TRBV3-1 (or the pseudogene TRBV3-2) combines with J gene TRBJ2-3, with 8 nucleotides matching TRBD2. V shed 4 bases, J shed 2 bases, and the junction held 14 bases outside the gene matches. The CDR3 covers 18 residues. Germline lookup yields CDR1 LGHDT and CDR2 YNNKEL (reference sequence). The CDR3 loop reads CASSRRGSGTVATDTQYF. The CDR3 DNA reads as TGTGCCAGCAGCCGTCGGGGTAGCGGGACCGTCGCCACAGATACGCAGTATTTT.

The chain is built from TRBV14 and TRBJ1-5; D may be TRBD1 (6 bases). Germline V lookup: CDR1 SGHDN, CDR2 FVKESK. This CDR3 spans 14 amino acids. Trimming removed 7 bases from V and 4 bases from J, with 14 bases in between. CDR3 nucleotide sequence: TGTGCCAGCACACCACAGGGCTTTAATCAGCCCCAGCATTTT. This codes for CASTPQGFNQPQHF.

The rearrangement links TRBV4-1 to TRBJ2-7, with TRBD1 matching over 8 bases. Germline CDR1 MGHRA, CDR2 YSYEKL. The CDR3 has 17 amino acids. With V trimmed by 1 base and J by 2 bases, 10 bases remained unmatched. CDR3 nucleotide sequence: TGCGCCAGCAGCCAAGTTTTCGGGACAGGAGTTACCTACGAGCAGTACTTC. Translated, it gives CASSQVFGTGVTYEQYF.

In nucleotides, the CDR3 is TGCGCCAGCAGCCGGGGACCGAGCGGGGGCACGCCGTACGAGCAGTACTTC. Translated, it gives CASSRGPSGGTPYEQYF. This chain connects TRBV4-3 to TRBJ2-7, with 8 bases aligning to TRBD2. This CDR3 comprises 17 residues. Germline assignment: CDR1 LGHNA and CDR2 YSLEER. V trimming: 4 bases; J trimming: 4 bases; junction bases outside the gene matches: 15.

This chain connects TRBV28 to TRBJ1-1; tentative D call: TRBD1 (6 bases). This CDR3 has 12 residues. Trimming removed 6 bases at V and 6 bases at J, with 11 bases between. Per germline, CDR1 MDHEN and CDR2 SYDVKM. The DNA for the CDR3 is TGTGCCAGCAGGCTACAGGGATCTGAAGCTTTCTTT. This gives the protein CASRLQGSEAFF.

V and J are TRBV5-4 and TRBJ1-4, with 7 bases matching TRBD1. Trimming took 3 bases from V and 2 from J; bases not matched to a gene: 4. Germline CDR1 reads SGHNT; CDR2 reads YYREEE (reference sequence). The CDR3 length is 15 residues. The CDR3 bases are TGTGCCAGCAGCTCACAGGGGACGACTAATGAAAAACTGTTTTTT. Translated: CASSSQGTTNEKLFF.

The chain employs TRBV28 and TRBJ2-1; D possibly corresponds to TRBD1 (6 bases). Germline-derived CDR1 and CDR2 are MDHEN and SYDVKM. V shed 3 bases and J shed 3 bases, with 12 bases lying between them. This CDR3 contains 15 residues. CDR3 nucleotide sequence: TGTGCCAGCAGTTTCGACAGGCGTTACTACAATGAGCAGTTCTTC. This gives the protein CASSFDRRYYNEQFF.

This chain links TRBV7-6 with TRBJ2-1; TRBD2 matches at 8 bases. The CDR3 extends over 15 amino acids. Trimming took 3 bases from V and 4 from J; bases not matched to a gene: 5. Germline V gene data show CDR1 as SGHVS and CDR2 as FNYEAQ. The CDR3 protein is CASSFFGGAYNEQFF. The CDR3 nucleotides are TGTGCCAGCAGCTTTTTCGGGGGGGCGTACAATGAGCAGTTCTTC.

This chain uses TRBV11-3 with TRBJ2-1, with D maybe TRBD2 (6 bases). The germline CDR1 and CDR2 sequences are SGHNT and YENEEA. Deletions cut 1 base from V and 6 bases from J, with 16 bases between. The CDR3 is made up of 16 amino acids. CDR3 amino acids: CASSLAPRGIGNEQFF. DNA for the CDR3: TGTGCCAGCAGCTTAGCGCCCCGGGGGATTGGCAATGAGCAGTTCTTC.

The chain combines TRBV29-1 with TRBJ2-7, with a weak D call TRBD1 (8 bases). Per the germline V gene, CDR1 is SQVTM and CDR2 is ANQGSEA. Deletions cut 6 bases from V and 1 base from J, with 19 bases between. The CDR3 is made up of 15 amino acids. The CDR3 DNA sequence: TGCAGCGTCGTGGGGGGGACAGGAGTGTCCTACGAGCAGTACTTC. Amino acids: CSVVGGTGVSYEQYF.

The rearrangement links TRBV9 to TRBJ2-5; D ambiguous. The germline V and J ends were trimmed by 0 bases and 1 base, with 7 bases remaining between them. Germline CDR1 reads SGDLS; CDR2 reads YYNGEE. This CDR3 is 14 amino acids long. CDR3 sequence: CASSVGNSQETQYF. The CDR3 DNA reads TGTGCCAGCAGCGTAGGGAACAGCCAAGAGACCCAGTACTTC.

The J gene is TRBJ2-1, the V gene TRBV7-9; maybe TRBD1 (5 bases). CDR3 length: 15 residues. The germline gives CDR1 SEHNR, CDR2 FQNEAQ (reference sequence). V lost 2 bases to trimming and J lost 5 bases, with 13 bases between them. This chain's CDR3 is CASSLLAGNDNEQFF. DNA of the CDR3: TGTGCCAGCAGCTTACTGGCAGGGAACGACAATGAGCAGTTCTTC.

This clone appeared once. The chain employs TRBV4-1 and TRBJ2-7; 9 nucleotides line up with TRBD2. The CDR3 totals 15 residues. V was clipped by 0 bases and J by 6 bases; unmatched bases: 6. Per germline, CDR1 MGHRA and CDR2 YSYEKL. The chain's CDR3 is CASSQDPGTSREQYF. The CDR3 DNA is TGCGCCAGCAGCCAAGACCCCGGGACTAGCCGCGAGCAGTACTTC.

The chain links TRBV7-2 to TRBJ1-1, with D possibly being TRBD1 (6 bases). Germline CDR1 is SGHTA and CDR2 is FQGNSA. V lost 4 bases and J lost 7, with 13 bases in between. The length of the CDR3 is 13 residues. This CDR3 reads CASSSKQGIEAFF. As DNA, the CDR3 is TGTGCCAGCAGCTCGAAACAGGGAATTGAAGCTTTCTTT.

The gene calls are TRBV30 and TRBJ1-2, with D unclear. The germline V gene encodes CDR1 GTSNPN and CDR2 SVGIG (reference sequence). Trimming pared 2 bases from V and 3 bases from J, leaving 13 bases between. The CDR3 length is 14 residues. The CDR3 coding sequence is TGTGCCTGGAGTTCTGCACTCCAATACTATGGCTACACCTTC. Translating gives CAWSSALQYYGYTF.

This clone has more than one count but fewer than ten. This chain links TRBV19 with TRBJ2-7; maybe TRBD1 (5 bases). The CDR3 totals 13 residues. Trimming shortened V by 4 bases and J by 0 bases, and 7 bases separated the two germline ends. CDR1 is LNHDA and CDR2 is SQIVND in the germline V gene (reference sequence). The CDR3 protein is CASSKGFSYEQYF. The CDR3 DNA reads TGTGCCAGTAGTAAGGGGTTCTCCTACGAGCAGTACTTC.

The chain is built from TRBV6-4 and TRBJ2-1, with D possibly matching TRBD1 (6 bases). The V and J ends lost 5 bases and 4 bases respectively, with 12 bases between them. CDR1 and CDR2 from the germline V gene are MRHNA and SNTAGT. CDR3 length equals 14 residues. In DNA, the CDR3 is TGTGCCAGCAGTCCCAGGGGAAGGTACAATGAGCAGTTCTTC. This translates into CASSPRGRYNEQFF.

In this sample, this clone turned up a few times. The chain combines TRBV3-1 (or the pseudogene TRBV3-2) with TRBJ1-2; D ambiguous. There are 13 residues in the CDR3. Trimming cost V 3 bases and J 6 bases, with 11 bases left between them. Germline CDR1 reads LGHDT; CDR2 reads YNNKEL (reference sequence). CDR3 amino acids: CASSHPRSHGYTF. DNA of the CDR3: TGTGCCAGCAGCCACCCACGCAGTCATGGCTACACCTTC.

This clone was counted only a few times. The V call is TRBV11-1, the J call TRBJ2-7; D perhaps matches TRBD1 (6 bases). CDR3 length equals 15 residues. Trimming took 1 base from V and 1 from J, leaving 11 bases between them. From germline, CDR1 is SGHAT and CDR2 FQDESV (reference sequence). The CDR3 protein is CASSLGDTLSYEQYF. The CDR3 DNA reads as TGTGCCAGCAGCTTAGGGGACACCTTATCCTACGAGCAGTACTTC.

This clone showed up just a few times. The V call is TRBV5-1, the J call TRBJ1-1, with 7 bases that match TRBD1. The trim removed 5 bases at V and 7 bases at J, leaving 8 bases unmatched. In germline, CDR1 is SGHRS, CDR2 YFSETQ. This CDR3 has 13 amino acids. This CDR3 is CASRPYRDSEAFF. The CDR3 bases are TGCGCCAGCAGACCGTACCGGGACAGTGAAGCTTTCTTT.

The chain is built from TRBV19 and TRBJ2-1; 7 nucleotides align to TRBD2. Germline V gene lookup returns CDR1 LNHDA and CDR2 SQIVND (reference sequence). This CDR3 contains 15 residues. V dropped 1 base and J dropped 6; count of bases not matched to a gene: 6. CDR3 DNA sequence: TGTGCCAGTAGTATAGTAGGGACTATCATCAATGAGCAGTTCTTC. Its translation is CASSIVGTIINEQFF.

The rearrangement joins TRBV29-1 to TRBJ1-1; possibly TRBD1 for D (5 bases). Germline V gives CDR1 SQVTM, CDR2 ANQGSEA. Trimming pared 1 base from V and 12 bases from J, leaving 15 bases between. The CDR3 has 12 residues. The CDR3 is CSVEGGVLETFF. DNA for the CDR3: TGCAGCGTTGAAGGGGGGGTTCTTGAGACTTTCTTT.

This clone was seen a few times. The chain is built from TRBV3-1 (or the pseudogene TRBV3-2) and TRBJ1-4; no clear D gene. In germline, CDR1 is LGHDT, CDR2 YNNKEL (reference sequence). The length of the CDR3 is 16 residues. V lost 2 bases and J lost 2, with 12 bases in between. The CDR3 sequence: CASSQQSVATNEKLFF. The DNA of the CDR3 is TGTGCCAGCAGCCAACAAAGCGTCGCGACTAATGAAAAACTGTTTTTT.

The chain combines TRBV3-1 (or the pseudogene TRBV3-2) with TRBJ1-2; 9 bases match TRBD1. Germline V gene data show CDR1 as LGHDT and CDR2 as YNNKEL (reference sequence). The CDR3 spans 12 residues. V lost 11 bases and J lost 6; bases outside the gene matches: 7. The CDR3 sequence is CAGGTGLDGYTF. CDR3 in DNA: TGTGCCGGGGGGACAGGGCTGGATGGCTACACCTTC.

The chain couples TRBV5-1 to TRBJ1-6, with 10 bases lining up with TRBD1. Trimming removed 5 bases from V and 8 bases from J; junction bases left unmatched: 1. Germline loops: CDR1 SGHRS, CDR2 YFSETQ. The CDR3 length is 13 residues. CDR3: CASRGTGDSPLHF. CDR3 DNA sequence: TGCGCCAGCAGAGGGACAGGGGATTCACCCCTCCACTTT.

The chain has TRBV18 and TRBJ1-1; D uncertain. This CDR3 has 16 amino acids. CDR1 and CDR2 from the germline V gene are KGHSH and LQKENI. The V end lost 1 base, the J end lost 0 bases, and 12 bases lay between the germline ends. For the CDR3, the DNA is TGTGCCAGCTCACCACGGGCCAGTATCATGAACACTGAAGCTTTCTTT. Its protein is CASSPRASIMNTEAFF.

V is TRBV7-6 and J is TRBJ1-6; D gene unclear. The length of the CDR3 is 15 residues. CDR1 and CDR2 (germline): SGHVS, FNYEAQ. Trimming shortened V by 5 bases and J by 0 bases, and 8 bases separated the two germline ends. The CDR3 is CASSRVRSYNSPLHF. CDR3 in DNA: TGTGCCAGCAGCCGGGTGCGCTCCTATAATTCACCCCTCCACTTT.